This T cell receptor (beta chain) was captured by sequencing in a study of radiation and T cells in renal cell carcinoma. Whole-study findings and limits: From baseline, blood top tumor clonotypes peaked at 2 weeks post-radiation.

Worth noting for this clone: Its antigen remains unknown.

V was pared by 4 bases and J by 9 bases, with 2 bases of the junction left unmatched. The CDR3 extends over 13 amino acids. In germline, CDR1 is SGHTA, CDR2 FQGNSA. The protocol was immunoSEQ multiplex PCR, while the TCRdb copy is restricted to in-frame clones and leaves out a portion. The profile shows 130,000 to 150,000 clones, around 89% of them singletons. The sample's time point: baseline pretreatment blood. Treatment given: 15 Gy SBRT to primary tumor, nephrectomy 4 weeks later. Blood was sampled at baseline, 2 weeks and 4 weeks after SBRT. The tumor was a clear cell renal cell carcinoma. The sample consisted of blood, taken from a patient whose treatment included radiotherapy and nephrectomy. This sequence originates from a woman in her 70s with renal cell carcinoma. The V gene is TRBV7-2, the J gene TRBJ2-1, with 11 bases lining up with TRBD2. The CDR3 loop is CASSSGTSGEQFF. In nucleotides, the CDR3 is TGTGCCAGCAGCTCCGGGACTAGCGGTGAGCAGTTCTTC.